Here is one T cell receptor (beta chain) with its context. Germline V gives CDR1 KGHSH, CDR2 LQKENI. The germline V and J ends were trimmed by 1 base and 8 bases, with 5 bases remaining between them. This CDR3 is 12 amino acids long. The data originate from a study of cytomegalovirus exposure and HLA in healthy donors. The PCR used 60 Vbeta and 13 Jbeta primers. Profiling relied on immunoSEQ multiplex PCR, and the TCRdb table lists in-frame clones only, not all of them. The sample comprises approximately 130,000 clones, 82% of which are singletons, and roughly 1.5% rests with the top ten. Sample: PBMCs. The receptor was derived from a woman aged 18-30 years in good health and CMV-seronegative. The genes are TRBV18 and TRBJ1-4; D not certain. This CDR3 is CASSPRQEKLFF. The CDR3 DNA follows: TGTGCCAGCTCACCACGTCAGGAAAAACTGTTTTTT.